Shown below are 31 T cell receptor beta chains from a single sample sequenced in a study of blood T cell repertoires in COVID-19. The assay was immunoSEQ multiplex PCR, and TCRdb's table has in-frame clones only and misses some. The sample carries roughly 62,000 clones, 78% recorded once. Sequencing was performed on peripheral blood. These receptors were obtained from a human donor in a cohort sampled during active COVID-19.

This chain joins TRBV3-1 (or the pseudogene TRBV3-2) and TRBJ2-3; 9 bases map to TRBD2. The CDR3 length is 15 residues. The ends lost 5 bases at V and 0 bases at J; junction bases unmatched: 3. Germline V gives CDR1 LGHDT, CDR2 YNNKEL (reference sequence). The CDR3 loop is CASSFSGGSTDTQYF. The DNA for the CDR3 is TGTGCCAGCAGCTTCAGCGGGGGGAGCACAGATACGCAGTATTTT.

The chain employs TRBV7-9 and TRBJ1-2, with D tentatively TRBD1 (6 bases). The length of the CDR3 is 14 residues. The ends were cut back, 5 bases at V and 7 bases at J, with 17 bases in the middle. Germline V CDR1 and CDR2: SEHNR, FQNEAQ (reference sequence). In DNA form, the CDR3 reads TGTGCCAGCAGCCTTACTGGGGGGGCGCTTGGCTACACCTTC. Protein sequence: CASSLTGGALGYTF.

The chain recombines TRBV9 with TRBJ1-2; D possibly corresponds to TRBD1 (6 bases). Looked up from germline, CDR1 is SGDLS and CDR2 is YYNGEE. There are 14 residues in the CDR3. The V end was cut by 6 bases, the J end by 0 bases, with 12 bases between. The DNA of the CDR3 is TGTGCCAGCACCCGGGACACCGCTAACTATGGCTACACCTTC. Translating it yields CASTRDTANYGYTF.

The rearrangement links TRBV30 to TRBJ2-5; the D gene is possibly TRBD2 (5 bases). The CDR3 has 13 amino acids. Germline V gene sequence: CDR1 GTSNPN, CDR2 SVGIG (reference sequence). The V and J ends lost 3 bases and 5 bases respectively, with 13 bases between them. CDR3 protein: CAWRGSRKETQYF. DNA of the CDR3: TGTGCCTGGAGAGGGAGCCGAAAGGAGACCCAGTACTTC.

The rearrangement links TRBV6-1 to TRBJ2-2; D is possibly TRBD2 (5 bases). CDR1 and CDR2 (germline): MNHNS, SASEGT. Trimming removed 5 bases at V and 3 bases at J, with 7 bases between. The CDR3 loop spans 13 amino acids. The DNA of the CDR3 is TGTGCCAGCAGTTTCGGGGACACCGGGGAGCTGTTTTTT. Translating gives CASSFGDTGELFF.

This chain joins TRBV7-9 and TRBJ2-7, with D possibly matching TRBD1 (6 bases). Germline CDR1 and CDR2: SEHNR and FQNEAQ (reference sequence). Trimming removed 3 bases from V and 4 bases from J, with 19 bases in between. The CDR3 has 16 residues. The CDR3 here is CASSFFEGDFIYEQYF. CDR3 bases: TGTGCCAGCAGCTTTTTTGAGGGGGATTTTATATACGAGCAGTACTTC.

DNA of the CDR3: TGTGCCAGTAGCGACAGGGTCGGGGAGCTGTTTTTT. The encoded protein is CASSDRVGELFF. The V and J genes are TRBV19 and TRBJ2-2; 7 positions match TRBD1. The CDR3 extends over 12 amino acids. In germline, CDR1 is LNHDA, CDR2 SQIVND (reference sequence). The trim removed 6 bases at V and 7 bases at J, leaving 2 bases unmatched.

The chain has TRBV20-1 and TRBJ1-2; D is unclear. The germline V and J ends were trimmed by 3 bases and 2 bases, with 10 bases remaining between them. The CDR3 is 13 residues long. Germline V CDR1 and CDR2: DFQATT, SNEGSKA (reference sequence). The CDR3 is CSASIVVNYGYTF. The CDR3 DNA reads TGCAGTGCTAGTATAGTGGTAAACTATGGCTACACCTTC.

In regard to this clone: This CDR3 is also generated by other DNA sequences in the sample. The V gene is TRBV27, the J gene TRBJ2-1, with TRBD2 identical over 9 bases. The CDR3 has 14 residues. CDR1 and CDR2 (germline): MNHEY, SMNVEV (reference sequence). With 8 bases clipped from V and 5 bases from J, the junction kept 7 bases outside the gene matches. DNA for the CDR3: TGTGCCAGCGGGCTGGCGGGGGGGCACAATGAGCAGTTCTTC. This gives the protein CASGLAGGHNEQFF.

V usage is TRBV10-3 and J usage is TRBJ2-1, with a tentative D call TRBD1 (6 bases). This CDR3 has 14 residues. The germline CDR1 and CDR2 sequences are ENHRY and SYGVKD. V was pared by 7 bases and J by 8 bases, with 18 bases between. This chain's CDR3 is CAITKGQFRDEQFF. In DNA form, the CDR3 reads TGTGCCATCACCAAAGGACAGTTCAGGGATGAGCAGTTCTTC.

The V call is TRBV18, the J call TRBJ2-2, with a possible D match to TRBD2 (5 bases). CDR3 length: 14 residues. CDR1 is KGHSH, CDR2 LQKENI, per germline. The V gene lost 6 bases and the J gene lost 1 base, with 9 bases spanning the gap. CDR3 in amino acids: CASSSTRNTGELFF. The CDR3, as DNA: TGTGCCAGCTCGTCCACTAGGAACACCGGGGAGCTGTTTTTT.

The sample holds one count of this clone. The rearrangement links TRBV24-1 to TRBJ2-5; D not resolved. The CDR3 is 14 amino acids. Trimming pared 0 bases from V and 7 bases from J, leaving 11 bases between. Germline CDR1 KGHDR, CDR2 SFDVKD. The CDR3 DNA sequence: TGTGCCACCAGTGATTTGGGCCCAGGTGGGACCCAGTACTTC. Protein sequence: CATSDLGPGGTQYF.

The chain employs TRBV12-3 or TRBV12-4 and TRBJ2-7; 10 bases fit TRBD1. V shed 6 bases, J shed 5 bases, and the junction held 4 bases outside the gene matches. This CDR3 contains 13 residues. For the CDR3, the DNA is TGTGCCAGCAGACGGGGACAGGGGAACGAGCAGTACTTC. Residues: CASRRGQGNEQYF.

This clone was counted between two and nine times. The V gene is TRBV4-1, the J gene TRBJ2-7, with TRBD2 identical over 11 bases. J lost 3 bases, V lost 1 base, and 8 bases had no gene match. This CDR3 spans 17 amino acids. Germline CDR1 is MGHRA and CDR2 is YSYEKL. The CDR3 region is CASSQAPLAGVNYEQYF. CDR3 bases: TGCGCCAGCAGCCAAGCTCCACTAGCGGGAGTGAACTACGAGCAGTACTTC.

V usage is TRBV4-3 and J usage is TRBJ2-1; 10 nucleotides line up with TRBD1. J gave up 7 bases and V 2 bases, and 11 bases lay outside the gene matches. There are 17 residues in the CDR3. CDR1 is LGHNA, CDR2 YSLEER, per germline. This CDR3 reads CASSQTHRDRGRNEQFF. Here the CDR3 DNA reads TGCGCCAGCAGCCAAACACACCGGGACAGGGGAAGGAATGAGCAGTTCTTC.

The DNA of the CDR3 is TGTGCCACCAGGGATCAGATGAGGCCCCAGCATTTT. It translates to CATRDQMRPQHF. J is TRBJ1-5 and V is TRBV19, with D possibly TRBD1 on 5 matching bases. V was trimmed by 10 bases and J by 9 bases, leaving 16 bases between them. The germline gives CDR1 LNHDA, CDR2 SQIVND (reference sequence). This CDR3 spans 12 amino acids.

The chain joins TRBV6-4 to TRBJ1-1; weak D call: TRBD1 (6 bases). The V end was cut by 6 bases, the J end by 1 base, with 12 bases between. The CDR3 runs to 14 residues. Germline lookup yields CDR1 MRHNA and CDR2 SNTAGT. The CDR3 DNA follows: TGTGCCAGCAGAATGGACAGCTGGAACACTGAAGCTTTCTTT. This codes for CASRMDSWNTEAFF.

This clone appeared once. V usage is TRBV7-3 and J usage is TRBJ2-1; 8 bases are a match to TRBD1. The CDR3 contains 16 residues. V was clipped by 5 bases and J by 1 base; unmatched bases: 7. Germline lookup yields CDR1 SGHTA and CDR2 FQGTGA. CDR3 DNA: TGTGCCAGCAGCGCTACAGGGGGTACGTCCTACAATGAGCAGTTCTTC. Protein product: CASSATGGTSYNEQFF.

This rearrangement joins TRBV3-1 (or the pseudogene TRBV3-2) to TRBJ1-4; D remains unclear. CDR3 length: 16 amino acids. CDR1 and CDR2 (germline): LGHDT, YNNKEL (reference sequence). Deletions cut 0 bases from V and 0 bases from J, with 8 bases between. In DNA form, the CDR3 reads TGTGCCAGCAGCCAAGACTTGGGCGCAACTAATGAAAAACTGTTTTTT. As protein: CASSQDLGATNEKLFF.

This clone was observed a single time. V usage is TRBV15 and J usage is TRBJ1-2; 8 bases map to TRBD1. The CDR3 runs to 13 residues. Losses at the gene ends were 5 bases for V and 4 bases for J; bases not matched to a gene: 3. CDR1 is LNHNV, CDR2 YYDKDF, per germline (reference sequence). The CDR3 is CATSPDRVYGYTF. The DNA of the CDR3 is TGTGCCACCAGCCCGGACAGGGTCTATGGCTACACCTTC.

This chain connects TRBV5-1 to TRBJ2-7; 7 bases are a match to TRBD1. The CDR3 sequence is 13 residues long. With V trimmed by 2 bases and J by 3 bases, 2 bases remained unmatched. Per germline, CDR1 SGHRS and CDR2 YFSETQ. CDR3 region: CASSFQGDYEQYF. Written as DNA, the CDR3 is TGCGCCAGCAGCTTCCAGGGGGACTACGAGCAGTACTTC. The full variable domain, its missing parts supplied by reference TRBV5-1 and TRBJ2-7, is KAGVTQTPRYLIKTRGQQVTLSCSPISGHRSVSWYQQTPGQGLQFLFEYFSETQRNKGNFPGRFSGRQFSNSRSEMNVSTLELGDSALYLCASSFQGDYEQYFGPGTRLTVT.

The J gene is TRBJ1-1, the V gene TRBV7-2, with D perhaps matching TRBD1 (6 bases). The CDR3 is 15 residues long. Germline V gene lookup returns CDR1 SGHTA and CDR2 FQGNSA. V was trimmed by 5 bases and J by 0 bases, leaving 13 bases between them. The CDR3, as DNA: TGTGCCAGCAGCCCACGCAGGGGCATGAACACTGAAGCTTTCTTT. This codes for CASSPRRGMNTEAFF.

The gene calls are TRBV7-8 and TRBJ1-5; 8 positions agree with TRBD1. J lost 0 bases, V lost 6 bases, and 10 bases had no gene match. The germline gives CDR1 SGHVS, CDR2 FQNEAQ. The CDR3 spans 17 residues. The DNA for the CDR3 is TGTGCCAGCAGTCCCGGGACAGGCTCAATTAGCAATCAGCCCCAGCATTTT. It is translated as CASSPGTGSISNQPQHF.

The chain has TRBV10-2 and TRBJ2-1; perhaps TRBD2 as D (6 bases). Germline V lookup: CDR1 WSHSY, CDR2 SAAADI. The CDR3 has 17 residues. The V gene lost 4 bases and the J gene lost 2 bases, with 18 bases spanning the gap. In DNA form, the CDR3 reads TGCGCCAGCAGTGTCCCCATTAGAGCGGGTCCCTACAATGAGCAGTTCTTC. Translating gives CASSVPIRAGPYNEQFF.

The chain couples TRBV7-8 to TRBJ2-5; perhaps TRBD1 as D (6 bases). From germline, CDR1 is SGHVS and CDR2 FQNEAQ. The V and J ends lost 5 bases and 4 bases respectively, with 14 bases between them. This CDR3 comprises 14 residues. The CDR3 reads CASSLSDRGETQYF. The DNA for the CDR3 is TGTGCCAGCAGCCTTTCGGACAGAGGAGAGACCCAGTACTTC. Full variable domain (missing parts from reference TRBV7-8 and TRBJ2-5): GAGVSQSPRYKVAKRGQDVALRCDPISGHVSLFWYQQALGQGPEFLTYFQNEAQLDKSGLPSDRFFAERPEGSVSTLKIQRTQQEDSAVYLCASSLSDRGETQYFGPGTRLLVL.

The chain carries TRBV25-1 and TRBJ1-1, with 7 bases that match TRBD1. The J segment lost 5 bases and the V segment lost 10 bases, leaving 7 bases of the junction unmatched. CDR3 length: 12 residues. Germline values: CDR1 MGHDK, CDR2 SYGVNS. The CDR3 DNA is TGTGCCACCCAGGGGGTGGGGACTGAAGCTTTCTTT. Its protein product is CATQGVGTEAFF.

The CDR3 is CASSEAQGPFSGNTIYF. The CDR3, as DNA: TGTGCCAGCAGTGAAGCGCAGGGCCCATTCTCTGGAAACACCATATATTTT. The chain employs TRBV6-1 and TRBJ1-3, with D maybe TRBD1 (5 bases). The CDR3 extends over 17 amino acids. Germline V gene data show CDR1 as MNHNS and CDR2 as SASEGT. V lost 0 bases and J lost 0, with 12 bases in between.

This clone was detected only once. The CDR3 DNA reads as TGTGCCTGGAGTGTACAGGCCAGTCGCGCTGAAGCTTTCTTT. Protein product: CAWSVQASRAEAFF. The chain has TRBV30 and TRBJ1-1, with D possibly being TRBD1 (5 bases). Germline values: CDR1 GTSNPN, CDR2 SVGIG (reference sequence). V lost 0 bases, J lost 6 bases, and 14 bases lay in between. This CDR3 comprises 14 residues.

V gene TRBV7-2 combines with J gene TRBJ1-5; 12 bases agree with TRBD1. Germline V gene data show CDR1 as SGHTA and CDR2 as FQGNSA. V lost 2 bases to trimming and J lost 7 bases; unmatched junction nucleotides: 9. The CDR3 extends over 17 amino acids. CDR3 region: CASSLMGQGAWGQPQHF. The CDR3 bases are TGTGCCAGCAGCTTAATGGGACAGGGGGCGTGGGGCCAGCCCCAGCATTTT.

V gene TRBV28 combines with J gene TRBJ1-5, with TRBD1 matching over 7 bases. The CDR3 is made up of 16 amino acids. V trimming: 6 bases; J trimming: 3 bases; junction bases outside the gene matches: 11. Germline V lookup: CDR1 MDHEN, CDR2 SYDVKM. The CDR3: CASRYRDSLTNQPQHF. DNA for the CDR3: TGTGCCAGCAGATACAGGGACAGCCTCACCAATCAGCCCCAGCATTTT.

The CDR3 region has the DNA TGCGCCAGCAGCTTGCAGGGGCGGTTCCAAGAGACCCAGTACTTC. It codes for CASSLQGRFQETQYF. The J gene is TRBJ2-5, the V gene TRBV5-1, with D maybe TRBD1 (6 bases). The CDR3 sequence is 15 residues long. V lost 1 base to trimming and J lost 1 base, with 11 bases between them. Per the germline V gene, CDR1 is SGHRS and CDR2 is YFSETQ.